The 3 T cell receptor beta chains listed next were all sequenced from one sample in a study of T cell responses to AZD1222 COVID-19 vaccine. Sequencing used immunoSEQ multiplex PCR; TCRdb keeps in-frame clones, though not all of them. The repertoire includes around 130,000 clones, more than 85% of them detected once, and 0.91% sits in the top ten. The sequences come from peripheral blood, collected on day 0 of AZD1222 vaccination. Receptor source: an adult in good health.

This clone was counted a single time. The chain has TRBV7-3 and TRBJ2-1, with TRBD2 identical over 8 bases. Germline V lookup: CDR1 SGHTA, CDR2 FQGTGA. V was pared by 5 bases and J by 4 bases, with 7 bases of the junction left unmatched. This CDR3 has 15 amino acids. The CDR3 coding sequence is TGTGCCAGCAGCCCAAGCGGGGGCCCTTACAATGAGCAGTTCTTC. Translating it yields CASSPSGGPYNEQFF.

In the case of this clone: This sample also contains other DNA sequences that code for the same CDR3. Here the CDR3 DNA reads TGTGCCAGTAGTATAGGGACAGGGTCCTACGAGCAGTACTTC. This encodes CASSIGTGSYEQYF. The rearrangement joins TRBV19 to TRBJ2-7, with TRBD1 matching 8 bases. This CDR3 spans 14 amino acids. Germline V CDR1 and CDR2: LNHDA, SQIVND (reference sequence). Trimming at V came to 1 base and at J to 1 base, leaving 0 bases not matched to a gene.

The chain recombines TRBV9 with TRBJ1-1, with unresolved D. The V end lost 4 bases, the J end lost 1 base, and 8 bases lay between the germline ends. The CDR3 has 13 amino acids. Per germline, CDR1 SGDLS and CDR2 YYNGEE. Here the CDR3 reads CASSLVTNTEAFF. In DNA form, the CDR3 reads TGTGCCAGCAGCCTCGTTACGAACACTGAAGCTTTCTTT.